This T cell receptor beta chain stems from a study of blood T cell repertoires in COVID-19. Across the whole study: PBMCs, B-cell-depleted T cells, or T cells provided the cDNA or gDNA that made up the material.

Profiled with immunoSEQ multiplex PCR; TCRdb holds only in-frame clones, not every one. Of tens of thousands of clones in the sample, approximately 80% were seen once. The CDR3 consists of 14 residues. Germline CDR1 reads SGHRS; CDR2 reads YFSETQ. With 4 bases clipped from V and 2 bases from J, the junction kept 3 bases outside the gene matches. The rearrangement joins TRBV5-1 to TRBJ2-5; 9 positions match TRBD2. The sequence was obtained from a human donor in a cohort sampled during active COVID-19. The specimen sequenced was peripheral blood. The CDR3: CASSLAGLQETQYF. The CDR3 nucleotides read TGCGCCAGCAGCCTAGCGGGGCTACAAGAGACCCAGTACTTC.